This T cell receptor beta chain was recorded in a study of monozygotic twins with inflammatory bowel disease. Whole-study findings and limits: Individual T cell subtypes were not distinguishable.

Turning to this clonotype: The antigen remains undetermined.

UMIs containing a 6-nucleotide sample barcode were added via template switching. Following a re-call of the 5' RACE reads, TCRdb has one entry per CDR3 protein and lacks DNA. Its table lists approximately 400,000 distinct CDR3 sequences. Germline loops: CDR1 KGHSH, CDR2 LQKENI. The CDR3 extends over 15 amino acids. Whole blood that had not undergone T cell sorting provided the isolated total RNA. The TCR was taken from a human donor with ulcerative colitis or Crohn's disease, or a healthy co-twin of an affected twin (not recorded which). This chain joins TRBV18 and TRBJ1-4; TCRdb's assignment of TRBD1 cannot be checked, as there is no DNA. The source material was blood. Here the CDR3 reads CASSADSPTNEKLFF.